The present T cell receptor beta chain was sequenced within a study of blood T cell repertoires in COVID-19. Study in general: PBMCs, B-cell-depleted T cells, or T cells were the source of the cDNA or gDNA that made up the material.

From germline, CDR1 is SEHNR and CDR2 FQNEAQ (reference sequence). The length of the CDR3 is 15 residues. J lost 7 bases, V lost 3 bases, and 8 bases had no gene match. The table came from immunoSEQ multiplex PCR; TCRdb's copy has only in-frame clones and leaves some out. The sample carries 300,000 to 350,000 clones, 90% recorded once. The V call is TRBV7-9, the J call TRBJ1-5; 8 bases align to TRBD1. This TCR was recovered from a young woman with acute COVID-19. Specimen: PBMCs or T cells enriched from blood (not recorded which). CDR3 DNA: TGTGCCAGCAGCTTTGGACAGGGAGAAACGCAGCCCCAGCATTTT. Protein product: CASSFGQGETQPQHF.